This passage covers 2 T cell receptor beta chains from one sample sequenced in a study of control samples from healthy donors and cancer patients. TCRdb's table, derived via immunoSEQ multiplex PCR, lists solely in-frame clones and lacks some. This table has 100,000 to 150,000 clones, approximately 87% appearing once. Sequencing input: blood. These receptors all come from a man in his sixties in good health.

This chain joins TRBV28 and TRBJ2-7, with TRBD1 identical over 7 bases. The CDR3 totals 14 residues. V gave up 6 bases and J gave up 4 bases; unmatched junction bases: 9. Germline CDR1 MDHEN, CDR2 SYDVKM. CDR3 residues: CASRYRGIVYEQYF. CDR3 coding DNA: TGTGCCAGCAGGTACAGGGGAATTGTATACGAGCAGTACTTC.

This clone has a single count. CDR3 coding DNA: TGTGCCAGCAACAACAGGGGACATGGAAACACCATATATTTT. The encoded protein is CASNNRGHGNTIYF. This chain uses TRBV6-5 with TRBJ1-3, with 7 bases aligning to TRBD1. Germline V gives CDR1 MNHEY, CDR2 SVGAGI. The CDR3 is 14 amino acids. V shed 7 bases, J shed 3 bases, and the junction held 6 bases outside the gene matches.